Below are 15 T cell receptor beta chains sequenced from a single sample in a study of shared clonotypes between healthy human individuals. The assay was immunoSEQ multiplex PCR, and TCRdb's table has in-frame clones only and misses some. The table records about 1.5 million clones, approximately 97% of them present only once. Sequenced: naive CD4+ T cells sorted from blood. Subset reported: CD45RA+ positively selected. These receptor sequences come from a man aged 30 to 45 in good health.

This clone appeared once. CDR3 DNA sequence: TGTGCCAGCACCCCAGGATTGGGGTCCAACGTCCTGACTTTC. This codes for CASTPGLGSNVLTF. This sequence joins TRBV6-1 and TRBJ2-6; D unresolved. CDR1 MNHNS and CDR2 SASEGT come from the germline V gene. CDR3 length equals 14 residues. With 7 bases removed from V and 8 bases from J, the gap between germline ends came to 15 bases.

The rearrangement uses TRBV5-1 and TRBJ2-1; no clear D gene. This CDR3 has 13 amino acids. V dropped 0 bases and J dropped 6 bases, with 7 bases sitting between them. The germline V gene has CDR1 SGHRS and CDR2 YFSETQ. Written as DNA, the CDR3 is TGCGCCAGCAGCTTGGCCTTCCGCAATGAGCAGTTCTTC. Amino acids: CASSLAFRNEQFF.

CDR3 amino acids: CASSVSGTGSYNEQFF. In nucleotides, the CDR3 is TGTGCCAGCAGTGTGAGCGGGACAGGCTCCTACAATGAGCAGTTCTTC. V is TRBV6-4 and J is TRBJ2-1; D might be TRBD1 (8 bases). Germline values: CDR1 MRHNA, CDR2 SNTAGT. This CDR3 has 16 residues. The V gene lost 4 bases and the J gene lost 0 bases, with 13 bases spanning the gap.

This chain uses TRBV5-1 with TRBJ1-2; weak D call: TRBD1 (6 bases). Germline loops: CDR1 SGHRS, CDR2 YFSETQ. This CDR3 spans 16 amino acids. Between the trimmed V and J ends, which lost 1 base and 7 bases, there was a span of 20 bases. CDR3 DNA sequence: TGCGCCAGCAGCTTGAAAATACAGGGCAGGCTAGCTGGCTACACCTTC. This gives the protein CASSLKIQGRLAGYTF.

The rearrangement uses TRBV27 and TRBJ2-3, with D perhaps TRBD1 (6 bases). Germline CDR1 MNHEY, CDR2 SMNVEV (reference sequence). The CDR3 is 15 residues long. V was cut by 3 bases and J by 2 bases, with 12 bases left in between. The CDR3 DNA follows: TGTGCCAGCAGTTTTACAGGGTCTAACACAGATACGCAGTATTTT. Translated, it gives CASSFTGSNTDTQYF.

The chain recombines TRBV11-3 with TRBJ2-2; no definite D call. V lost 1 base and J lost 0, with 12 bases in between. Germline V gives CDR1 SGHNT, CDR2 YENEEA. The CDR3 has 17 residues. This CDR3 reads CASSLGAFISNTGELFF. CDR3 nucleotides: TGTGCCAGCAGCTTAGGGGCCTTCATTTCGAACACCGGGGAGCTGTTTTTT.

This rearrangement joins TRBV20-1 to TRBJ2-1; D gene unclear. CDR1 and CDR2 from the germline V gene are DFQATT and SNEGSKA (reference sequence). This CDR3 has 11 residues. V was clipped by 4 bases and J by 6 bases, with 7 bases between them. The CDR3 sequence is CSAKGPNEQFF. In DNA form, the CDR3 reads TGCAGTGCTAAAGGCCCCAATGAGCAGTTCTTC.

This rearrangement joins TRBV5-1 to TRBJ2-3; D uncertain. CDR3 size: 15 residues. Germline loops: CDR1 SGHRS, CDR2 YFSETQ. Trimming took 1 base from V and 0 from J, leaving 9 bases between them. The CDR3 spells CASSLRLGSTDTQYF. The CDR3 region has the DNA TGCGCCAGCAGCTTGAGACTGGGTAGCACAGATACGCAGTATTTT.

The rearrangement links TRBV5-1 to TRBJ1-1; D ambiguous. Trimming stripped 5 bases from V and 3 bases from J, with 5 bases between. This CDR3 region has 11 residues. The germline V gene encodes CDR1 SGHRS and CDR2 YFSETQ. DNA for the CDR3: TGCGCCAGCAGGGAACACACTGAAGCTTTCTTT. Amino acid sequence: CASREHTEAFF.

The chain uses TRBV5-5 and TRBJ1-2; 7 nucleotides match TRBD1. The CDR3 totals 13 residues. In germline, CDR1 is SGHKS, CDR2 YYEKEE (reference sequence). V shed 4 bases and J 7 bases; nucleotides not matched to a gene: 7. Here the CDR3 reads CASSIDRVVGYTF. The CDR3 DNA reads TGTGCCAGCAGCATCGACAGGGTGGTTGGCTACACCTTC.

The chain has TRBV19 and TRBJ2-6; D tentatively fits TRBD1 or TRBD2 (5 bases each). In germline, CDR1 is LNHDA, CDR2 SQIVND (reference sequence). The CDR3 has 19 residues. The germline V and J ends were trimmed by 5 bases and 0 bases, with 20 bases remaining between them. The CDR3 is CASSRLNTGTRSGANVLTF. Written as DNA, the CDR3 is TGTGCCAGTAGTCGTCTTAACACGGGGACCCGCTCTGGGGCCAACGTCCTGACTTTC.

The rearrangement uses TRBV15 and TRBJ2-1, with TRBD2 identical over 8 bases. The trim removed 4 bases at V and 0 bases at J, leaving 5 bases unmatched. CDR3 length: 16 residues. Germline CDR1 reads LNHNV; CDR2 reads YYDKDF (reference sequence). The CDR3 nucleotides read TGTGCCACCAGCACTGAGCGGGGGAGCTCCTACAATGAGCAGTTCTTC. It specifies CATSTERGSSYNEQFF.

CDR3 in amino acids: CASSLPGGSYNEQFF. DNA for the CDR3: TGTGCCAGCAGCTTACCAGGGGGCTCCTACAATGAGCAGTTCTTC. The chain carries TRBV7-2 and TRBJ2-1; 7 bases match TRBD1. Trimming at V came to 2 bases and at J to 0 bases, leaving 1 base not matched to a gene. The CDR3 runs 15 residues. The germline gives CDR1 SGHTA, CDR2 FQGNSA.

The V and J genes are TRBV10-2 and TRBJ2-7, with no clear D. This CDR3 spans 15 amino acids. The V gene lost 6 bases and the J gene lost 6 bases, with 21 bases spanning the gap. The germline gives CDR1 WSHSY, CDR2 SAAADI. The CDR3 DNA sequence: TGCGCCAGCAGCCCTACTCGACGGACCTCTGGCGAGCAGTACTTC. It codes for CASSPTRRTSGEQYF.

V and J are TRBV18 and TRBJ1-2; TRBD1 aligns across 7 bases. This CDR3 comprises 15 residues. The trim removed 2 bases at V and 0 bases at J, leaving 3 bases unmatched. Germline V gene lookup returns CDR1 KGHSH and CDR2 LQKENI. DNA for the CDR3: TGTGCCAGCTCACCAGGGACAGAAGCTAACTATGGCTACACCTTC. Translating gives CASSPGTEANYGYTF. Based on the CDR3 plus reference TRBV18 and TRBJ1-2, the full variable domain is NAGVMQNPRHLVRRRGQEARLRCSPMKGHSHVYWYRQLPEEGLKFMVYLQKENIIDESGMPKERFSAEFPKEGPSILRIQQVVRGDSAAYFCASSPGTEANYGYTFGSGTRLTVV.